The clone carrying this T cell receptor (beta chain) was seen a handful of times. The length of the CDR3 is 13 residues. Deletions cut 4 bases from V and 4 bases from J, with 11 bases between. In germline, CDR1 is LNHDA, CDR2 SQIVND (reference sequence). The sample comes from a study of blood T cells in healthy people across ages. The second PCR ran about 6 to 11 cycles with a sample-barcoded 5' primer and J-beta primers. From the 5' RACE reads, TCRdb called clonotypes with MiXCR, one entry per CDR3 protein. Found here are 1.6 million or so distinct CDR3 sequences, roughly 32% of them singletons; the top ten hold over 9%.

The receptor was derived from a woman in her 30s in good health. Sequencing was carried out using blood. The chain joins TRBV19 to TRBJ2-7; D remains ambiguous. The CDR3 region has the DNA TGTGCCAGTAGTAACCAGCTCCGATACGAGCAGTACTTC. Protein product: CASSNQLRYEQYF.